A single sample is the source of the 25 T cell receptor beta chains below, sequenced in a study of beta chain features in type 1 diabetes. Every bit of the isolated RNA underwent reverse transcription, so sequencing read expressed TCRB transcripts. Measured with immunoSEQ multiplex PCR; TCRdb has only the in-frame clones, and not every one. Here the sample spans 150,000 to 180,000 clones, 11% being singletons. Sequencing was performed on central memory CD4+ T cells from blood. The receptors come from a man younger than 35 in good health.

This clone was seen a few times. The chain employs TRBV7-3 and TRBJ1-3; D call uncertain. Trimming removed 4 bases at V and 1 base at J, with 8 bases between. CDR3 length: 14 residues. Germline V lookup: CDR1 SGHTA, CDR2 FQGTGA. CDR3 protein: CASSSPGSGNTIYF. The DNA for the CDR3 is TGTGCCAGCAGCTCGCCAGGTTCTGGAAACACCATATATTTT.

CDR3 DNA: TGTGCCAGCAGTGACATCCGGGCTAATGAAAAACTGTTTTTT. This codes for CASSDIRANEKLFF. The chain links TRBV28 to TRBJ1-4; D is uncertain. Germline CDR1 reads MDHEN; CDR2 reads SYDVKM. V gave up 5 bases and J gave up 3 bases, with 10 bases separating them. This CDR3 is built from 14 residues.

This clone came up a few times. This rearrangement joins TRBV10-3 to TRBJ2-1; a weak D match, TRBD2 (5 bases). Trimming removed 8 bases from V and 5 bases from J, with 19 bases in between. CDR1 and CDR2 from the germline V gene are ENHRY and SYGVKD. The length of the CDR3 is 15 residues. The CDR3 DNA sequence: TGTGCCATCTTGGAGGTGAACTCGGGAAACAATGAGCAGTTCTTC. This encodes CAILEVNSGNNEQFF.

This clone was seen only a few times. This rearrangement joins TRBV7-2 to TRBJ2-1; D remains ambiguous. The V end was cut by 5 bases, the J end by 9 bases, with 17 bases between. Germline V CDR1 and CDR2: SGHTA, FQGNSA. The CDR3 covers 14 residues. The CDR3: CASSPYLVQAEQFF. DNA of the CDR3: TGTGCCAGCAGCCCTTACCTGGTCCAGGCTGAGCAGTTCTTC.

This clone was seen more than once but under ten times. This sequence joins TRBV28 and TRBJ1-2; D is possibly TRBD1 (6 bases). CDR3 length: 15 residues. Germline CDR1 is MDHEN and CDR2 is SYDVKM. Between the trimmed V and J ends, which lost 4 bases and 7 bases, there was a span of 19 bases. CDR3 region: CASSSPPTGTGGYTF. CDR3 DNA: TGTGCCAGCAGTTCCCCTCCGACAGGTACTGGTGGCTACACCTTC.

The chain recombines TRBV7-9 with TRBJ2-1; D not resolved. This CDR3 region has 16 residues. The germline V and J ends were trimmed by 2 bases and 3 bases, with 14 bases remaining between them. Germline V CDR1 and CDR2: SEHNR, FQNEAQ (reference sequence). This CDR3 reads CASSLLAEPLYNEQFF. CDR3 nucleotide sequence: TGTGCCAGCAGCTTATTGGCGGAGCCACTCTACAATGAGCAGTTCTTC.

In its sample, this clone was seen many times. The chain is built from TRBV28 and TRBJ2-1; the match to TRBD1 covers 7 bases. CDR1 MDHEN and CDR2 SYDVKM come from the germline V gene. This CDR3 has 15 amino acids. Losses at the gene ends were 4 bases for V and 4 bases for J; bases not matched to a gene: 7. CDR3: CASSSNRGSYNEQFF. In DNA, the CDR3 is TGTGCCAGCAGTTCAAACAGGGGCTCATACAATGAGCAGTTCTTC.

V is TRBV28 and J is TRBJ2-3, with 8 nucleotides matching TRBD2. Per germline, CDR1 MDHEN and CDR2 SYDVKM. This CDR3 spans 13 amino acids. V gave up 5 bases and J gave up 7 bases; unmatched junction bases: 5. The DNA of the CDR3 is TGTGCCAGCAGTAGCGGGAGTAGGAATACGCAGTATTTT. It codes for CASSSGSRNTQYF.

The sample holds many counts of this clone. This chain connects TRBV7-8 to TRBJ2-3; 12 bases align to TRBD2. After removal of 5 bases from V and 1 base from J, the junction contained 4 bases not matched to a gene. The length of the CDR3 is 16 residues. The germline gives CDR1 SGHVS, CDR2 FQNEAQ. The CDR3 DNA reads TGTGCCAGCAGCCCTCTAGCGGGGGGGGGCACAGATACGCAGTATTTT. Translation: CASSPLAGGGTDTQYF.

The genes are TRBV29-1 and TRBJ2-5; unclear D gene. Per germline, CDR1 SQVTM and CDR2 ANQGSEA. The CDR3 has 14 amino acids. Trimming took 3 bases from V and 0 from J, leaving 11 bases between them. The CDR3 DNA reads as TGCAGCGTTGAGTCCCCAATGTACCAAGAGACCCAGTACTTC. Its protein product is CSVESPMYQETQYF.

This clone was seen more than once but under ten times. The rearrangement uses TRBV29-1 and TRBJ1-3; D is uncertain. Germline-derived CDR1 and CDR2 are SQVTM and ANQGSEA. The CDR3 spans 13 residues. Trimming stripped 7 bases from V and 0 bases from J, with 10 bases between. The CDR3 DNA sequence: TGCAGCGGTGCCGGAAGCTCTGGAAACACCATATATTTT. Translated, it gives CSGAGSSGNTIYF.

This clone was seen only a few times. The genes are TRBV28 and TRBJ2-2, with D unresolved. Germline V lookup: CDR1 MDHEN, CDR2 SYDVKM. The V and J ends lost 5 bases and 6 bases respectively, with 10 bases between them. This CDR3 region has 13 residues. The CDR3 is CASSPPRSGELFF. The CDR3 DNA follows: TGTGCCAGCAGTCCGCCTAGGTCCGGGGAGCTGTTTTTT.

CDR3 region: CASRGQGLAGNTIYF. CDR3 in DNA: TGTGCCAGCAGAGGACAGGGTCTCGCTGGAAACACCATATATTTT. The chain is built from TRBV9 and TRBJ1-3; 8 bases are shared with TRBD1. The CDR3 totals 15 residues. Germline lookup yields CDR1 SGDLS and CDR2 YYNGEE. V trimming: 5 bases; J trimming: 2 bases; junction bases outside the gene matches: 6. Combining the CDR3 with reference TRBV9 and TRBJ1-3 gives the whole variable domain DSGVTQTPKHLITATGQRVTLRCSPRSGDLSVYWYQQSLDQGLQFLIQYYNGEERAKGNILERFSAQQFPDLHSELNLSSLELGDSALYFCASRGQGLAGNTIYFGEGSWLTVV.

V and J are TRBV29-1 and TRBJ2-4; tentatively, D is TRBD2 (6 bases). V lost 4 bases, J lost 2 bases, and 15 bases lay in between. Germline V gene lookup returns CDR1 SQVTM and CDR2 ANQGSEA. The CDR3 is 15 amino acids. The CDR3 bases are TGCAGCGTTGGCGGGGTAGCGGCAACCAAAAACATTCAGTACTTC. It encodes CSVGGVAATKNIQYF.

This clone was detected a few times. This chain connects TRBV19 to TRBJ2-1, with D perhaps matching TRBD1 or TRBD2 (5 bases each). CDR3 length: 14 amino acids. Germline CDR1 is LNHDA and CDR2 is SQIVND (reference sequence). V gave up 7 bases and J gave up 2 bases, with 12 bases separating them. Here the CDR3 DNA reads TGTGCCAGTACCTCCGGGACCACCTACAATGAGCAGTTCTTC. Translated, it gives CASTSGTTYNEQFF.

This chain uses TRBV5-1 with TRBJ2-3; 7 bases are a match to TRBD1. V dropped 2 bases and J dropped 4; count of bases not matched to a gene: 13. Looked up from germline, CDR1 is SGHRS and CDR2 is YFSETQ. The CDR3 extends over 17 amino acids. The CDR3 sequence is CASSFSRWTGLPDTQYF. The CDR3 bases are TGCGCCAGCAGCTTTAGTCGGTGGACAGGATTACCAGATACGCAGTATTTT.

This chain uses TRBV2 with TRBJ2-1; TRBD2 agrees at 7 bases. Germline V CDR1 and CDR2: SNHLY, FYNNEI. The CDR3 contains 14 residues. The V and J ends lost 6 bases and 0 bases, in that order; junction bases with no gene match: 2. The CDR3 DNA is TGTGCCAGCAGGACTAGCCACTCCTACAATGAGCAGTTCTTC. Translating gives CASRTSHSYNEQFF.

The rearrangement joins TRBV7-3 to TRBJ2-3, with D hard to call. The CDR3 is 13 amino acids. Germline CDR1 reads SGHTA; CDR2 reads FQGTGA. V was clipped by 0 bases and J by 4 bases, with 5 bases between them. The CDR3 DNA sequence: TGTGCCAGCAGCTTAACGCAGGCAGATACGCAGTATTTT. Translating it yields CASSLTQADTQYF.

This chain connects TRBV7-9 to TRBJ2-2; 7 bases are shared with TRBD1. The V gene end was trimmed by 5 bases and the J gene end by 6 bases; junction bases not matched to a gene: 6. Per germline, CDR1 SEHNR and CDR2 FQNEAQ (reference sequence). The CDR3 sequence is 14 residues long. The CDR3 sequence is CASSTTGASGELFF. CDR3 DNA sequence: TGTGCCAGCAGCACAACAGGGGCATCCGGGGAGCTGTTTTTT. The whole variable domain, remainder taken from reference TRBV7-9 and TRBJ2-2, is DTGVSQNPRHKITKRGQNVTFRCDPISEHNRLYWYRQTLGQGPEFLTYFQNEAQLEKSRLLSDRFSAERPKGSFSTLEIQRTEQGDSAMYLCASSTTGASGELFFGEGSRLTVL.

This clone turned up a few times. This rearrangement joins TRBV7-2 to TRBJ2-3, with 8 bases matching TRBD1. With V trimmed by 5 bases and J by 1 base, 5 bases remained unmatched. This CDR3 region has 15 residues. Germline V gives CDR1 SGHTA, CDR2 FQGNSA. The CDR3 region is CASSPGQGGTDTQYF. The CDR3 DNA follows: TGTGCCAGCAGCCCCGGACAGGGCGGCACAGATACGCAGTATTTT.

This clone was counted a few times. This chain links TRBV4-3 with TRBJ2-1, with 8 bases matching TRBD2. The CDR3 covers 14 residues. The germline V gene encodes CDR1 LGHNA and CDR2 YSLEER. V lost 1 base, J lost 9 bases, and 5 bases stayed unmatched. CDR3 amino acids: CASSQVGTRSEQFF. The CDR3 nucleotides are TGCGCCAGCAGCCAAGTGGGGACTAGAAGTGAGCAGTTCTTC.

This clone was counted only a few times. The rearrangement uses TRBV5-1 and TRBJ2-1; a weak D match, TRBD1 (6 bases). Germline V CDR1 and CDR2: SGHRS, YFSETQ. V lost 4 bases, J lost 9 bases, and 14 bases lay in between. The CDR3 sequence is 13 residues long. For the CDR3, the DNA is TGCGCCAGCAGCGCCCCTACAGGGCTTGAGCAGTTCTTC. Its protein product is CASSAPTGLEQFF.

This clone was counted a few times. The V and J genes are TRBV11-3 and TRBJ1-1, with 7 bases that match TRBD1. Germline V gene sequence: CDR1 SGHNT, CDR2 YENEEA. The junction had 3 bases not matched to a gene; V was cut back by 5 bases and J by 0 bases. The CDR3 length is 14 residues. In DNA, the CDR3 is TGTGCCAGCAGCGCAGACAGGGTGAACACTGAAGCTTTCTTT. This codes for CASSADRVNTEAFF.

Points on this clone: A much more abundant neighbour one base away suggests this may be a read error. The chain joins TRBV25-1 to TRBJ2-7, with TRBD1 matching 7 bases. This CDR3 has 12 residues. The junction had 5 bases not matched to a gene; V was cut back by 9 bases and J by 3 bases. Germline lookup yields CDR1 MGHDK and CDR2 SYGVNS. The CDR3 protein is CASRQGRYEQYF. The CDR3 DNA follows: TGTGCCAGTAGACAGGGCCGCTACGAGCAGTACTTC.

The rearrangement links TRBV11-1 to TRBJ2-7; no firm D call. CDR3 size: 11 residues. Between the trimmed V and J ends, which lost 5 bases and 3 bases, there was a span of 5 bases. From germline, CDR1 is SGHAT and CDR2 FQDESV (reference sequence). The DNA for the CDR3 is TGTGCCAGCAGCCTCCACTACGAGCAGTACTTC. It is translated as CASSLHYEQYF.